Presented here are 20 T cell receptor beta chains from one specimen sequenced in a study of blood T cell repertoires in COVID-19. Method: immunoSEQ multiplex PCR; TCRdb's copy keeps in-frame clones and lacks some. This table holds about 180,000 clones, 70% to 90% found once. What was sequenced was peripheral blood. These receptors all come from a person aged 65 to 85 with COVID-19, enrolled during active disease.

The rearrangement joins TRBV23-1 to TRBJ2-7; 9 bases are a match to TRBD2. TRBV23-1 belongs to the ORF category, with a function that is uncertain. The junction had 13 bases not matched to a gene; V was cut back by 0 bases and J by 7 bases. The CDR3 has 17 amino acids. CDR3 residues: CASSQSRPSGIFLEQYF. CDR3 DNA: TGCGCCAGCAGTCAATCTCGGCCTAGCGGGATATTCCTAGAGCAGTACTTC.

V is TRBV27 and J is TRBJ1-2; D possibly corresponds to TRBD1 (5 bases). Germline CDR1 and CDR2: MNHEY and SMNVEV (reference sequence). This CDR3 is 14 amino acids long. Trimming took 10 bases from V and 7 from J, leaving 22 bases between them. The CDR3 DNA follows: TGTGCCACCAAACCGGCGGGACCTATTGTTGGCTACACCTTC. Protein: CATKPAGPIVGYTF.

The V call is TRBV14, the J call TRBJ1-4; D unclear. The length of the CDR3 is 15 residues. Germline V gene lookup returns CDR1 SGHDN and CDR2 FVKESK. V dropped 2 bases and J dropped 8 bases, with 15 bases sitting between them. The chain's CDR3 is CASSQLGGLGEKLFF. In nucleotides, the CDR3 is TGTGCCAGCAGCCAACTGGGAGGTCTTGGGGAAAAACTGTTTTTT.

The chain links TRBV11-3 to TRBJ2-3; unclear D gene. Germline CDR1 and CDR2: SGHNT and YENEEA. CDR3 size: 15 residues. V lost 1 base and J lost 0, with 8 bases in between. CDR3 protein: CASSLGGTSTDTQYF. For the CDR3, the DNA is TGTGCCAGCAGCTTAGGCGGAACTAGCACAGATACGCAGTATTTT. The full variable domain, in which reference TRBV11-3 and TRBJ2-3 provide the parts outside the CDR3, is EAGVVQSPRYKIIEKKQPVAFWCNPISGHNTLYWYLQNLGQGPELLIRYENEEAVDDSQLPKDRFSAERLKGVDSTLKIQPAELGDSAVYLCASSLGGTSTDTQYFGPGTRLTVL.

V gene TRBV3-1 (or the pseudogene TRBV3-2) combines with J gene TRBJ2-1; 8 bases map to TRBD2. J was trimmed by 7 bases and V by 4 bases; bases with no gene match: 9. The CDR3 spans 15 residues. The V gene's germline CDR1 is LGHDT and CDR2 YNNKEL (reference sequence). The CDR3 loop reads CASSPASGRKNEQFF. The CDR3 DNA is TGTGCCAGCAGCCCCGCTAGCGGGCGGAAAAATGAGCAGTTCTTC.

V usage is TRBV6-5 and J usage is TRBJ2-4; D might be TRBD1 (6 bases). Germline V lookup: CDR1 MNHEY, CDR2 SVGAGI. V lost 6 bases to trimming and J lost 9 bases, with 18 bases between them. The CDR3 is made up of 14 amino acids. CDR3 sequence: CASREYRVSGIQYF. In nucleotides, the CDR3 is TGTGCCAGCAGAGAGTACAGGGTCTCAGGCATTCAGTACTTC.

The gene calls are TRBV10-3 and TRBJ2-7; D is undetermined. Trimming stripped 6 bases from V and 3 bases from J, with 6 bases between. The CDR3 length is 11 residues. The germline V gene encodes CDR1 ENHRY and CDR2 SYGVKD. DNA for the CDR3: TGTGCCATCAGCCCCCTCTACGAGCAGTACTTC. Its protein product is CAISPLYEQYF.

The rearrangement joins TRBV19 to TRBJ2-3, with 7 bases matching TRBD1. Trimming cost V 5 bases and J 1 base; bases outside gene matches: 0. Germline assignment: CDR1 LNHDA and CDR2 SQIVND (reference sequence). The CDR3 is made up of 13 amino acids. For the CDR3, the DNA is TGTGCCAGTAGTGACAGGGGCACAGATACGCAGTATTTT. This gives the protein CASSDRGTDTQYF.

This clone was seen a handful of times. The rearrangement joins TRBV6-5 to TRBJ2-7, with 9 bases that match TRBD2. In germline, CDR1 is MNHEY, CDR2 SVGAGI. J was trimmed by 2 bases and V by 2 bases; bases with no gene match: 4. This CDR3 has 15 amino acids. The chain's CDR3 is CASSYGVAGAYEQYF. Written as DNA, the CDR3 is TGTGCCAGCAGTTACGGGGTAGCGGGAGCCTACGAGCAGTACTTC.

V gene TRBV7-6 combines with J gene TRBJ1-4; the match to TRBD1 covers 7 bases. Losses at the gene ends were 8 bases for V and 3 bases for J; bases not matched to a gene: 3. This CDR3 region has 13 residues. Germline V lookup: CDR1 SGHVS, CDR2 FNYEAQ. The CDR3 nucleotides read TGTGCCAGCTCGGGGACAGCTAATGAAAAACTGTTTTTT. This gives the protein CASSGTANEKLFF.

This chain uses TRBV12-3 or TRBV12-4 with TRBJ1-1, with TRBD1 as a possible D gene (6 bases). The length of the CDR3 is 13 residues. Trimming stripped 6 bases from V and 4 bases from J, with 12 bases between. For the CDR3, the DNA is TGTGCCAGCAGGGGGGGGGCCTTCACTGAAGCTTTCTTT. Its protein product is CASRGGAFTEAFF.

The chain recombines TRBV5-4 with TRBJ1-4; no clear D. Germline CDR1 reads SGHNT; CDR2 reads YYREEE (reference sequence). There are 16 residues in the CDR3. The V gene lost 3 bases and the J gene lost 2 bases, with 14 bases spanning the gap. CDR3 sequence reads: CASSSSVGSTNEKLFF. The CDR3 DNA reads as TGTGCCAGCAGCTCCTCGGTCGGGAGTACTAATGAAAAACTGTTTTTT.

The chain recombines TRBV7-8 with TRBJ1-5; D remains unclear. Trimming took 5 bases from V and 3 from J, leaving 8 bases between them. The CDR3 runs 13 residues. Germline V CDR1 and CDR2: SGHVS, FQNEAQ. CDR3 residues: CASSVAANQPQHF. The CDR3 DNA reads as TGTGCCAGCAGCGTTGCGGCCAATCAGCCCCAGCATTTT.

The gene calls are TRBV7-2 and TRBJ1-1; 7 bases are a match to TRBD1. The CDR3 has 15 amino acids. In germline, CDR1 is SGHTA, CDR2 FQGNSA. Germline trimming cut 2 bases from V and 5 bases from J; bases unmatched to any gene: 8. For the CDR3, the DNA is TGTGCCAGCAGCTTACTGCCCCAGGGGGGTACTGAAGCTTTCTTT. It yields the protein CASSLLPQGGTEAFF.

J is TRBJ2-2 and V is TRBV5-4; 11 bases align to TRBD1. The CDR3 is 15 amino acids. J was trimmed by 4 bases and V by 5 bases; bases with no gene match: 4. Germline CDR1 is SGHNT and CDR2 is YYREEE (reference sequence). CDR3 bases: TGTGCCAGCAGGGCCGGGACAGGGGGCACCGGGGAGCTGTTTTTT. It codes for CASRAGTGGTGELFF.

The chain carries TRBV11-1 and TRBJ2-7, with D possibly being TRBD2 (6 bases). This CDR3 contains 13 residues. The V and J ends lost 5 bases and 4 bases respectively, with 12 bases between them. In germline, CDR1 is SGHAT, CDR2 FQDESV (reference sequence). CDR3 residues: CASSPLTSYEQYF. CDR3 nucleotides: TGTGCCAGCAGCCCCCTGACTAGTTACGAGCAGTACTTC. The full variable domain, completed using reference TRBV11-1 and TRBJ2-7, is EAEVAQSPRYKITEKSQAVAFWCDPISGHATLYWYRQILGQGPELLVQFQDESVVDDSQLPKDRFSAERLKGVDSTLKIQPAELGDSAMYLCASSPLTSYEQYFGPGTRLTVT.

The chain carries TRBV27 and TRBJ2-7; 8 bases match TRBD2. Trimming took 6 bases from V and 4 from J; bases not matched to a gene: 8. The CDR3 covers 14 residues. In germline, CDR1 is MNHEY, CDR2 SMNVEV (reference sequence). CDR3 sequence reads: CASSPGTRGYEQYF. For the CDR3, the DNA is TGTGCCAGCAGCCCCGGGACTAGGGGGTACGAGCAGTACTTC.

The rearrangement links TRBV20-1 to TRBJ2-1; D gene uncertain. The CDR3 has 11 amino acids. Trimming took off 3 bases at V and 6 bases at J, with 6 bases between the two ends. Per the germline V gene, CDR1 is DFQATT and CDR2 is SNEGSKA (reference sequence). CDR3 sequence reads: CSASRSNEQFF. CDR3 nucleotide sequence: TGCAGTGCTAGTAGGAGCAATGAGCAGTTCTTC.

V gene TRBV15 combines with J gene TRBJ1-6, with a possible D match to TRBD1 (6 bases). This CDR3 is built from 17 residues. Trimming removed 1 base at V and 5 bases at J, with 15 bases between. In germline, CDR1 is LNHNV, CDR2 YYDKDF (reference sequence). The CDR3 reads CATSRGPQGGNNSPLHF. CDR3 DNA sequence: TGTGCCACCAGCAGAGGTCCACAGGGTGGGAATAATTCACCCCTCCACTTT.

The CDR3, as DNA: TGTGCCAGCACCAAGTCCGGGACAGGGAACTACGAGCAGTACTTC. Its protein product is CASTKSGTGNYEQYF. The gene calls are TRBV5-4 and TRBJ2-7; the match to TRBD1 covers 9 bases. The CDR3 is made up of 15 amino acids. Per the germline V gene, CDR1 is SGHNT and CDR2 is YYREEE (reference sequence). V trimming: 6 bases; J trimming: 3 bases; junction bases outside the gene matches: 10.